The TCR beta chain described here comes from a study of response to subunit inactivated influenza vaccine. This clonotype was counted between two and nine times. Antigen specificity is unknown. V was trimmed by 0 bases and J by 5 bases, leaving 11 bases between them. CDR3 size: 14 residues. Per germline, CDR1 SGHRS and CDR2 YFSETQ. TCRdb re-called the RT-PCR reads through MiXCR, storing one row per CDR3 protein. Of 650,000 or so distinct CDR3 sequences listed, 12% to 15% are singletons. Broader study findings: Each seasonal flu vaccination may recruit only limited new T cells, authors suggested.

The source material was PBMCs from blood, sampled around two weeks before vaccination. The chain recombines TRBV5-1 with TRBJ2-5; possibly TRBD1 for D (6 bases). This TCR came from a man in his fifties or sixties who received an inactivated influenza vaccine. CDR3 region: CASSLAQGTETQYF. The CDR3 DNA sequence: TGCGCCAGCAGCTTGGCGCAGGGGACGGAGACCCAGTACTTC.